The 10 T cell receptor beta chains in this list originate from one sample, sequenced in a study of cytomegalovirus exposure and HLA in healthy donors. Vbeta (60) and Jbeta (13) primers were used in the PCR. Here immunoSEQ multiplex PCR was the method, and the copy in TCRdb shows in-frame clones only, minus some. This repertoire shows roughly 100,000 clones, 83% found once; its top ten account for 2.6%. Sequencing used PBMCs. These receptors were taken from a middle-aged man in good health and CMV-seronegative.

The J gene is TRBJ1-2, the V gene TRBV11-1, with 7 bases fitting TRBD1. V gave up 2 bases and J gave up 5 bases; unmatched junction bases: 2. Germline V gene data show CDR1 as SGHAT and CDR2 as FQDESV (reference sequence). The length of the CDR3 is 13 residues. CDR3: CASSLTGVYGYTF. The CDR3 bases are TGTGCCAGCAGCTTAACAGGGGTGTATGGCTACACCTTC.

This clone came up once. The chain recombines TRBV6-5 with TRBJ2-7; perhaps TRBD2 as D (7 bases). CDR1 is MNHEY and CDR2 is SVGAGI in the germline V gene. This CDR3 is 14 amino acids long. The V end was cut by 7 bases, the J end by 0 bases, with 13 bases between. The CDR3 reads CASTRGGSSYEQYF. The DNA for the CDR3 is TGTGCCAGCACGAGGGGGGGCAGCTCCTACGAGCAGTACTTC.

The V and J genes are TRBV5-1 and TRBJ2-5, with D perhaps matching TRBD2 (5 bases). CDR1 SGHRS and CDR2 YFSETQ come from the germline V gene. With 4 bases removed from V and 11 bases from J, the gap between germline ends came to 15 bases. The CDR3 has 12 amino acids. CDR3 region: CASSPRGGEQYF. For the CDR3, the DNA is TGCGCCAGCAGCCCCCGAGGAGGAGAGCAGTACTTC. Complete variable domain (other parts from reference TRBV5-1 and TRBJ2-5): KAGVTQTPRYLIKTRGQQVTLSCSPISGHRSVSWYQQTPGQGLQFLFEYFSETQRNKGNFPGRFSGRQFSNSRSEMNVSTLELGDSALYLCASSPRGGEQYFGPGTRLLVL.

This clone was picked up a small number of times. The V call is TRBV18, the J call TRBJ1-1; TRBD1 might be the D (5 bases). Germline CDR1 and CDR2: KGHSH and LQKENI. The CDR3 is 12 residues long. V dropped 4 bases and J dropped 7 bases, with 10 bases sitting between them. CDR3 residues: CASSQEGIEAFF. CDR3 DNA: TGTGCCAGCTCACAGGAGGGGATTGAAGCTTTCTTT.

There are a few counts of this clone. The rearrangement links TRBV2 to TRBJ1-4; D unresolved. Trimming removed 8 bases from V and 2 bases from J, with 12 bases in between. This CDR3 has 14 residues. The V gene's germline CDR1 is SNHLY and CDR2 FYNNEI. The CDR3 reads CASGKTGTNEKLFF. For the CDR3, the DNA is TGTGCCAGCGGCAAGACGGGGACTAATGAAAAACTGTTTTTT.

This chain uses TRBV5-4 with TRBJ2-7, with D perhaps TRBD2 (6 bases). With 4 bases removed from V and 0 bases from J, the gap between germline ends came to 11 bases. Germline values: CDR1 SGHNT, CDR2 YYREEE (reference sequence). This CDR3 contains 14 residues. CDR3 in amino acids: CASSRGLGSYEQYF. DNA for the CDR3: TGTGCCAGCAGCCGGGGACTCGGCTCCTACGAGCAGTACTTC. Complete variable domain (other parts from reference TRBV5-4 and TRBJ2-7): ETGVTQSPTHLIKTRGQQVTLRCSSQSGHNTVSWYQQALGQGPQFIFQYYREEENGRGNFPPRFSGLQFPNYSSELNVNALELDDSALYLCASSRGLGSYEQYFGPGTRLTVT.

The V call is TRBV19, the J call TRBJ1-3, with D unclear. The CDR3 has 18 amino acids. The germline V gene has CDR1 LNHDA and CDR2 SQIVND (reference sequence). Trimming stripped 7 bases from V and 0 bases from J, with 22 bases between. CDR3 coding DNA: TGTGCCAGTACCTCCTTCCGCGGACGGGAAAGCTCTGGAAACACCATATATTTT. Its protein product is CASTSFRGRESSGNTIYF.

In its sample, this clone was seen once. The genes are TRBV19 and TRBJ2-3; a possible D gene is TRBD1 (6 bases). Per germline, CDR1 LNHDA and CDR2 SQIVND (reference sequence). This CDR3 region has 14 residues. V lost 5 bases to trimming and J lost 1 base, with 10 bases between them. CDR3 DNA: TGTGCCAGTAGTTGGGGGCAAGGCACAGATACGCAGTATTTT. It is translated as CASSWGQGTDTQYF.

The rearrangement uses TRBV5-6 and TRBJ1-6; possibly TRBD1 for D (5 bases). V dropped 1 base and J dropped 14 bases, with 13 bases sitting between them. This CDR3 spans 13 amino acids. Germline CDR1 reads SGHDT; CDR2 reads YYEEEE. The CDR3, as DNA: TGTGCCAGCAGCTTGATGGGGGGGGAGGCCCTCCACTTT. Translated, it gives CASSLMGGEALHF.

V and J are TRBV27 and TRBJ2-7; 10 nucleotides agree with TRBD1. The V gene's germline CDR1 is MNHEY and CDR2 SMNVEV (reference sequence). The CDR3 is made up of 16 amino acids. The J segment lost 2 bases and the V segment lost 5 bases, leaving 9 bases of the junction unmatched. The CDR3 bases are TGTGCCAGCAGTGGTTGGGACGGGACAGGGGCCTACGAGCAGTACTTC. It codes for CASSGWDGTGAYEQYF.